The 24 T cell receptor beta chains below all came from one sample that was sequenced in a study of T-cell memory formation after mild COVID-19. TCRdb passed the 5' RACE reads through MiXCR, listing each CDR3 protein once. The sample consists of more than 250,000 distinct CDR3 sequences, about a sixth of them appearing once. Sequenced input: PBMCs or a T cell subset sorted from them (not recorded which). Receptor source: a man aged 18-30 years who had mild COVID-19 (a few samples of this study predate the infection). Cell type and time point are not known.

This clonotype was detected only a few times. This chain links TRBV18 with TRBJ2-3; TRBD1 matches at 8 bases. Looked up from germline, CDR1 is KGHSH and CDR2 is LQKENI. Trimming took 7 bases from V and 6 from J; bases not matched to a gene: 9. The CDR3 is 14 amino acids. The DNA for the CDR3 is TGTGCCAGCTTAGGACAGGGCGGTGGTGATACGCAGTATTTT. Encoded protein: CASLGQGGGDTQYF.

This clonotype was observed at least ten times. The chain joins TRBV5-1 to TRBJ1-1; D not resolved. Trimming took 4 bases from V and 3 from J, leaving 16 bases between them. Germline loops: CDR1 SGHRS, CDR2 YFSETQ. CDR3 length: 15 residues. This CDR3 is CASSPLPGLDTEAFF. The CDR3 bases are TGCGCCAGCAGCCCATTACCGGGGTTGGACACTGAAGCTTTCTTT. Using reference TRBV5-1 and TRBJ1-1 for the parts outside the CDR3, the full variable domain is KAGVTQTPRYLIKTRGQQVTLSCSPISGHRSVSWYQQTPGQGLQFLFEYFSETQRNKGNFPGRFSGRQFSNSRSEMNVSTLELGDSALYLCASSPLPGLDTEAFFGQGTRLTVV.

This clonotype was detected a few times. The CDR3 loop is CASSSSGGIGELFF. CDR3 bases: TGTGCCAGCAGCTCTTCAGGGGGGATCGGGGAGCTGTTTTTT. V and J are TRBV7-2 and TRBJ2-2, with D maybe TRBD1 (7 bases). Germline V lookup: CDR1 SGHTA, CDR2 FQGNSA. This CDR3 has 14 residues. Trimming took 4 bases from V and 7 from J, leaving 13 bases between them.

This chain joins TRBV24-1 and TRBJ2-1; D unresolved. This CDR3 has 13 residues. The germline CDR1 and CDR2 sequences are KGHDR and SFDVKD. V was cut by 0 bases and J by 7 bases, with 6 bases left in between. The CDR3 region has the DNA TGTGCCACCAGTGATTTGCATGGGAATGAGCAGTTCTTC. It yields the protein CATSDLHGNEQFF.

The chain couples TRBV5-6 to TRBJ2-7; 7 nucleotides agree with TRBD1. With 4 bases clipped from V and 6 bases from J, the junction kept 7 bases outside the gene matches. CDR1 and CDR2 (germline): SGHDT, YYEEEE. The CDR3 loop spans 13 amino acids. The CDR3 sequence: CASSARQGREQYV. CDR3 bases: TGTGCCAGCAGCGCTAGACAGGGACGCGAGCAGTACGTC.

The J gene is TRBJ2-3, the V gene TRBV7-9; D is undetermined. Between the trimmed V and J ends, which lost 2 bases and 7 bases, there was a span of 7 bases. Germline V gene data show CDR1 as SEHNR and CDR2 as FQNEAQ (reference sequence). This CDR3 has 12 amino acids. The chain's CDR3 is CASSLRSNTQYF. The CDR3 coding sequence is TGTGCCAGCAGCTTACGGTCTAATACGCAGTATTTT.

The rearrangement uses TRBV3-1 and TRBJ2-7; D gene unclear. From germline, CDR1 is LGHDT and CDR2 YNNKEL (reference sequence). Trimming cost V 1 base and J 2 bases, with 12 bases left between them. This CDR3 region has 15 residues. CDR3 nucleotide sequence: TGTGCCAGCAGCCAAGGACCGACGGAGACCTACGAGCAGTACTTC. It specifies CASSQGPTETYEQYF.

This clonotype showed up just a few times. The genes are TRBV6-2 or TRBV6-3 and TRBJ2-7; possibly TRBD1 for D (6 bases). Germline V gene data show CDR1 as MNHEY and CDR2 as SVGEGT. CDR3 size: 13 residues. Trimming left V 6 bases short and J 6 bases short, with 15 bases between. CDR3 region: CASSQRQVGEQYV. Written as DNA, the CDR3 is TGTGCCAGCAGCCAGAGACAGGTTGGCGAGCAGTACGTC.

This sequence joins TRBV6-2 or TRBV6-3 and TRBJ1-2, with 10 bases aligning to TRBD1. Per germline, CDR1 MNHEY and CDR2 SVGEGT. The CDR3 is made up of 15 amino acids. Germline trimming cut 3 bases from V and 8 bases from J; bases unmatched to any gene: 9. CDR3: CASSYPGTGAEGYTF. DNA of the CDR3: TGTGCCAGCAGTTATCCCGGGACAGGGGCAGAGGGCTACACCTTC.

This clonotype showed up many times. The CDR3 region is CASSQVPTDTQYF. CDR3 bases: TGCGCCAGCAGCCAAGTCCCGACAGATACGCAGTATTTT. J is TRBJ2-3 and V is TRBV4-3; D gene uncertain. The CDR3 loop spans 13 amino acids. The germline V gene encodes CDR1 LGHNA and CDR2 YSLEER. Trimming stripped 1 base from V and 3 bases from J, with 5 bases between.

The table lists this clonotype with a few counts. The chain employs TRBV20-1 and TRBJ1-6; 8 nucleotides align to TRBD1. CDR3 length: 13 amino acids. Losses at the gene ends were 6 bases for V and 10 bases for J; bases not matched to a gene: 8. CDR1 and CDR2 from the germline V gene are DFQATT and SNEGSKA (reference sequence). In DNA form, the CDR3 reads TGCAGTGCCTCGGACAGGGAGAACTCACCCCTCCACTTT. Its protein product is CSASDRENSPLHF.

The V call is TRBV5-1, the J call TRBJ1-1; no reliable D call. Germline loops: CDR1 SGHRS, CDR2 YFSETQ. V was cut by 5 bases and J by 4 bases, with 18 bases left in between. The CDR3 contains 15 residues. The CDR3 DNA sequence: TGCGCCAGCAGTTCTCTCCCTGACACAGCCACTGAAGCTTTCTTT. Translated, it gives CASSSLPDTATEAFF.

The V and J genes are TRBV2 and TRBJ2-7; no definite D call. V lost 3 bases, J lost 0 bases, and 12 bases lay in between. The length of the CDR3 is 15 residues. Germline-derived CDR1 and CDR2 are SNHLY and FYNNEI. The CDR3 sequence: CASSDFAQSSYEQYF. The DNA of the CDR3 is TGTGCCAGCAGTGATTTTGCACAGTCCTCCTACGAGCAGTACTTC.

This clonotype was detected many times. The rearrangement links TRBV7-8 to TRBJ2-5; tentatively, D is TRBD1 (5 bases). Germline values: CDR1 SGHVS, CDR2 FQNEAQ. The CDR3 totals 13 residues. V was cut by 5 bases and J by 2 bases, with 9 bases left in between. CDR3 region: CASSRDRQETQYF. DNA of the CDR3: TGTGCCAGCAGCCGCGACAGACAAGAGACCCAGTACTTC.

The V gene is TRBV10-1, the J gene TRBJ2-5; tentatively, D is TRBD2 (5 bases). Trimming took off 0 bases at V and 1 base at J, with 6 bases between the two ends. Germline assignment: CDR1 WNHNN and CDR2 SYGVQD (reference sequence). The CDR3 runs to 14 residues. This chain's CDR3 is CASSESTSQETQYF. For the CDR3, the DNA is TGCGCCAGCAGTGAGTCAACTAGCCAAGAGACCCAGTACTTC.

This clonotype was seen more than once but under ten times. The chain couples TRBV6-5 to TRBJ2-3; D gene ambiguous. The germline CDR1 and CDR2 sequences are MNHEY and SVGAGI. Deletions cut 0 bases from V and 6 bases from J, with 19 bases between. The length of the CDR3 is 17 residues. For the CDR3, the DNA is TGTGCCAGCAGTTACTCCCGGGCCCGAAGCCGGTCGGATACGCAGTATTTT. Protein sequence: CASSYSRARSRSDTQYF.

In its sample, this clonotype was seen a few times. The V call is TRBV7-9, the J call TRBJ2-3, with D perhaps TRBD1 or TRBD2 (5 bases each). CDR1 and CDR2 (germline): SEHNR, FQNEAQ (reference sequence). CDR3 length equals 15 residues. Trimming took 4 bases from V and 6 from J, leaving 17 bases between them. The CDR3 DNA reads TGTGCCAGCAGCTCCTACGGAACTCGGGACGATACGCAGTATTTT. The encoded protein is CASSSYGTRDDTQYF. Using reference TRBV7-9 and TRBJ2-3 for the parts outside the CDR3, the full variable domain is DTGVSQNPRHKITKRGQNVTFRCDPISEHNRLYWYRQTLGQGPEFLTYFQNEAQLEKSRLLSDRFSAERPKGSFSTLEIQRTEQGDSAMYLCASSSYGTRDDTQYFGPGTRLTVL.

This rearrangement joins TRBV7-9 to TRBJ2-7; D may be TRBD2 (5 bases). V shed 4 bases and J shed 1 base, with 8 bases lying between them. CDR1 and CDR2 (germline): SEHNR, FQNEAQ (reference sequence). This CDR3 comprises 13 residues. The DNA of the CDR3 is TGTGCCAGCAGCTCAGAGGGTTCCTACGAGCAGTACGTC. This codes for CASSSEGSYEQYV.

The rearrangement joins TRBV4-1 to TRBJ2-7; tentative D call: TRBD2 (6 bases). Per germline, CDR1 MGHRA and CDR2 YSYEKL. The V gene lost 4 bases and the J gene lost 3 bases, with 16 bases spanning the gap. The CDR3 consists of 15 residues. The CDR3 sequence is CASSRFVGSGYEQYV. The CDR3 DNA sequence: TGCGCCAGCAGCCGGTTCGTCGGGAGCGGCTACGAGCAGTACGTC.

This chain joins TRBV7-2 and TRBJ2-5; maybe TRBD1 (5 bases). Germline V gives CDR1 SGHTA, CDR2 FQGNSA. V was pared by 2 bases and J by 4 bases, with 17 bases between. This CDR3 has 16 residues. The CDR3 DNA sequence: TGTGCCAGCAGCTTATGGGGCCCGGCGAGCATAGAGACCCAGTACTTC. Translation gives CASSLWGPASIETQYF. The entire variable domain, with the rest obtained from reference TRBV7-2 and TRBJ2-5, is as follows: GAGVSQSPSNKVTEKGKDVELRCDPISGHTALYWYRQSLGQGLEFLIYFQGNSAPDKSGLPSDRFSAERTGGSVSTLTIQRTQQEDSAVYLCASSLWGPASIETQYFGPGTRLLVL.

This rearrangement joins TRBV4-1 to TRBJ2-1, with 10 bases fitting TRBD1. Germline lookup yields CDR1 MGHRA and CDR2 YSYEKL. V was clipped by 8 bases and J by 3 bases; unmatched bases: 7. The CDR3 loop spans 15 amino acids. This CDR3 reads CASVRGDRGYNEQFF. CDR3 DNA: TGCGCCAGCGTCCGGGGGGACAGGGGCTACAATGAGCAGTTCTTC.

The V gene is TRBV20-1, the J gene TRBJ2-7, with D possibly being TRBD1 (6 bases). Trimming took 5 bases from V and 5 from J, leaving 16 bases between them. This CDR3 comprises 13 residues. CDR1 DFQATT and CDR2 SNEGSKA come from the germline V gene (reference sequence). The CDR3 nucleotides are TGCAGTGCTGGAACAGGGCCGGCTAACGAGCAGTACTTC. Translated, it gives CSAGTGPANEQYF.

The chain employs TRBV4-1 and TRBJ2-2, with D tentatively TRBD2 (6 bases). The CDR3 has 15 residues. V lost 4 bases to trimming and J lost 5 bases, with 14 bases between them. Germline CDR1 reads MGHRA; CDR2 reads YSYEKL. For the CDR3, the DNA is TGCGCCAGCAGCCCCGGAGGGGAAATAACCGGGGAGCTGTTTTTT. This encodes CASSPGGEITGELFF.

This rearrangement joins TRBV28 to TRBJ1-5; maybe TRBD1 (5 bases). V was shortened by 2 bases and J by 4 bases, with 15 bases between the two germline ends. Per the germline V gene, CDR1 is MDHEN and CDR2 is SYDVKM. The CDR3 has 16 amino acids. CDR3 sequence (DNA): TGTGCCAGCAGTTTAGGGCAGGGATCTGCGAATCAGCCCCAGCATTTT. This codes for CASSLGQGSANQPQHF.